What follows is one TCR beta chain and its context. The method was immunoSEQ multiplex PCR; TCRdb's version includes in-frame clones alone and lacks a portion of them. The data hold around 2.1 million clones, with nearly 97% observed a single time. The sample belongs to a study of shared clonotypes between healthy human individuals. Trimming cost V 0 bases and J 6 bases; bases outside gene matches: 6. Germline V CDR1 and CDR2: SGHNT, YYREEE (reference sequence). CDR3 length: 15 amino acids. Only Caucasian adults living in Nashville, Tennessee made up the donor group. The authors divided CD4+ cells into CD45RA+ naive and CD45RA-negative memory subsets.

The gene calls are TRBV5-4 and TRBJ2-7, with 10 nucleotides matching TRBD1. This sequence originates from a man aged 18 to 29 in good health. The specimen was naive CD4+ T cells sorted from blood. Subset of the sample: CD45RA+ positively selected. CDR3 in amino acids: CASSLVDRGDREQYF. As DNA, the CDR3 is TGTGCCAGCAGCTTGGTGGACAGGGGGGATCGCGAGCAGTACTTC.